The sequence of this T cell receptor (beta chain) was determined in a study of technical replicates of blood from several donors. With 3 bases clipped from V and 0 bases from J, the junction kept 8 bases outside the gene matches. Germline assignment: CDR1 LNHDA and CDR2 SQIVND (reference sequence). This CDR3 is built from 17 residues. A single count supports this clone. TCRdb's copy holds only in-frame clones and misses some; the assay was immunoSEQ multiplex PCR. There are approximately 93,000 clones in the sample; about 93% occur only once, and 0.2% to 0.3% lies in the top ten. This sequence originates from a human donor in good health. The gene calls are TRBV19 and TRBJ2-7; 10 bases map to TRBD2. The sequenced sample was T cells isolated from PBMCs. The CDR3 nucleotides are TGTGCCAGTAGTATCGCCCCTAGCGGGAGAACCTCCTACGAGCAGTACTTC. It codes for CASSIAPSGRTSYEQYF.